Here is one TCR beta chain with its context. Sequencing was performed with immunoSEQ multiplex PCR; in TCRdb, only in-frame clones are kept and a portion is missing. This repertoire shows about 110,000 clones, 75% to 95% found once; its top ten account for approximately 1.4%. The sample belongs to a study of T cells after somatic rescue of genetic block. The CDR3 runs to 15 residues. The trim removed 4 bases at V and 6 bases at J, leaving 8 bases unmatched. Germline CDR1 SGHRS, CDR2 YFSETQ. The chain employs TRBV5-1 and TRBJ1-5, with TRBD1 matching 9 bases. The sample was peripheral blood mononuclear cells (PBMCs). The sequence was collected from a woman aged 18-29 years. CDR3 region: CASSPGQGGSQPQHF. The DNA of the CDR3 is TGCGCCAGCAGCCCGGGACAGGGTGGGAGTCAGCCCCAGCATTTT.